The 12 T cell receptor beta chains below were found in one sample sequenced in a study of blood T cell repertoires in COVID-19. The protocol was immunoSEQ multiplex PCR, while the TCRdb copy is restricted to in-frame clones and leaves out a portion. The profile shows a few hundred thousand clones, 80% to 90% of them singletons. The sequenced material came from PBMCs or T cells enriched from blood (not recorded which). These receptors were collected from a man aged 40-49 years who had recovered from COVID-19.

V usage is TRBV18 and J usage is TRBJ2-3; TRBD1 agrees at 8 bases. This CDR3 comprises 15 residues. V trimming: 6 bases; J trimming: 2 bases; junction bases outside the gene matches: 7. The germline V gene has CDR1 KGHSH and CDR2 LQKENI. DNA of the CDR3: TGTGCCAGCTCTCTCCAGGGGGCCCTCACAGATACGCAGTATTTT. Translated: CASSLQGALTDTQYF.

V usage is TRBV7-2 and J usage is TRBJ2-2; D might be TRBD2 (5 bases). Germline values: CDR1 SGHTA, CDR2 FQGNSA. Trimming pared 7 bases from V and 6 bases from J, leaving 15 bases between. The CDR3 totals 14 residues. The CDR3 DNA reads TGTGCCAGCAAAGGACCCGCCGGGGCCGGGGAGCTGTTTTTT. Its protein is CASKGPAGAGELFF.

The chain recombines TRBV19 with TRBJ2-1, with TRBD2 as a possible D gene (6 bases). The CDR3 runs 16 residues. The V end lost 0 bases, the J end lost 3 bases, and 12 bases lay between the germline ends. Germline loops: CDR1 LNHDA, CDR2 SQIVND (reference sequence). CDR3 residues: CASSIDLLAVYNEQFF. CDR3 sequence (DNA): TGTGCCAGTAGTATAGATCTACTAGCAGTCTACAATGAGCAGTTCTTC.

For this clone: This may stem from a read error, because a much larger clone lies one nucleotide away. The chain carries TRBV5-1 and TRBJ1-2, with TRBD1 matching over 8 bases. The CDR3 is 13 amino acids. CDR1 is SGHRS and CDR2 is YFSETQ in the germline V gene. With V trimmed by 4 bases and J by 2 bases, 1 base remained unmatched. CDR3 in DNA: TGCGCCAGCAGCCCAGGGGGCAACTATGGCTACACCTTC. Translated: CASSPGGNYGYTF.

The CDR3 reads CSAARENEQFF. CDR3 nucleotide sequence: TGCAGTGCTGCGAGGGAGAATGAGCAGTTCTTC. This chain connects TRBV20-1 to TRBJ2-1; D is possibly TRBD2 (5 bases). CDR3 length equals 11 residues. V was pared by 5 bases and J by 7 bases, with 9 bases between. CDR1 is DFQATT, CDR2 SNEGSKA, per germline (reference sequence).

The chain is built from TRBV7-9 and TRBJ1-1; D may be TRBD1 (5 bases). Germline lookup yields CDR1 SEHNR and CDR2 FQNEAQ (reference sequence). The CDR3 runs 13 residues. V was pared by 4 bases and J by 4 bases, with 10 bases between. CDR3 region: CASSSRVSTEAFF. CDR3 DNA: TGTGCCAGCAGCTCCAGGGTGAGCACTGAAGCTTTCTTT.

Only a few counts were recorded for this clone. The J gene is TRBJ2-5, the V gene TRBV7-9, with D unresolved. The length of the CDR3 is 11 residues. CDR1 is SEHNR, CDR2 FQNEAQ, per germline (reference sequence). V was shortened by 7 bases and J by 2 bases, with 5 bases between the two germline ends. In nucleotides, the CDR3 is TGTGCCAGCACTTCTCAAGAGACCCAGTACTTC. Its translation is CASTSQETQYF.

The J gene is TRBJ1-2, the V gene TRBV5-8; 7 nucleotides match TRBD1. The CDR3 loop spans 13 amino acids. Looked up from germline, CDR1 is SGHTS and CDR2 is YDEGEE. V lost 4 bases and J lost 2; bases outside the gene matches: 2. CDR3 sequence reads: CASSRTGNYGYTF. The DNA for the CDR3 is TGTGCCAGCAGCCGGACAGGCAACTATGGCTACACCTTC.

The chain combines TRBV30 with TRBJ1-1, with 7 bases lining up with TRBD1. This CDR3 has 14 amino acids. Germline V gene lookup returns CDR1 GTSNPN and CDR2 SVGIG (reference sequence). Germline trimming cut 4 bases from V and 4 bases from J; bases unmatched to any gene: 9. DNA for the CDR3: TGTGCCTGGACCCACAGGGGCCGGACCACTGAAGCTTTCTTT. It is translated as CAWTHRGRTTEAFF. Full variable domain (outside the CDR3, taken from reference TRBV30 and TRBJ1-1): SQTIHQWPATLVQPVGSPLSLECTVEGTSNPNLYWYRQAAGRGLQLLFYSVGIGQISSEVPQNLSASRPQDRQFILSSKKLLLSDSGFYLCAWTHRGRTTEAFFGQGTRLTVV.

CDR3 DNA: TGTGCCAGCAGCGCCGGGACACCCGAGACTGGGGTATGGTATGGCTACACCTTC. Translation: CASSAGTPETGVWYGYTF. This rearrangement joins TRBV9 to TRBJ1-2, with a weak D call TRBD1 (6 bases). Trimming took off 3 bases at V and 5 bases at J, with 26 bases between the two ends. This CDR3 contains 18 residues. The V gene's germline CDR1 is SGDLS and CDR2 YYNGEE.

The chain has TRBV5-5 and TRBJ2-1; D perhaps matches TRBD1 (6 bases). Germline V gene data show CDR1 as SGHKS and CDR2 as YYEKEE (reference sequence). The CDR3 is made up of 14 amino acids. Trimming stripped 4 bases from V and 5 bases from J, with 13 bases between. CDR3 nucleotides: TGTGCCAGCAGCCTGTGGTCAGGGGACAATGAGCAGTTCTTC. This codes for CASSLWSGDNEQFF.

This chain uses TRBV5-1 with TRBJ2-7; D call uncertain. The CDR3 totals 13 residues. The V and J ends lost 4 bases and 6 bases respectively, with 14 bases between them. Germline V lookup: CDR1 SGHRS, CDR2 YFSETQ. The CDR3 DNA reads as TGCGCCAGCAGCCCATCTGGTGGGCGCGAGCAGTACTTC. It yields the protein CASSPSGGREQYF.